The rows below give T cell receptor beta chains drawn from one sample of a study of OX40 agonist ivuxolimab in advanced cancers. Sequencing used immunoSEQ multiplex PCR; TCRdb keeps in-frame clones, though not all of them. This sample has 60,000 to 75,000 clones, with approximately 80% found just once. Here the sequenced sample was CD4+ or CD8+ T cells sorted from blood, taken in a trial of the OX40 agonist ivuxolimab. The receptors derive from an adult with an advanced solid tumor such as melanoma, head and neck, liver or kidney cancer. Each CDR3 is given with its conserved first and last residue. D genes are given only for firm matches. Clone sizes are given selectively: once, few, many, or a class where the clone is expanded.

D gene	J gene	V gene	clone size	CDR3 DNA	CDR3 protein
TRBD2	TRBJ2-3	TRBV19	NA	TGTGCCAGTAGGGGACTAGCGCGAACCACAGATACGCAGTATTTT	CASRGLARTTDTQYF
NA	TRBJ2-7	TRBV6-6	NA	TGTGCCAGCACTAATACAGGGCGAGCGTACGAGCAGTACTTC	CASTNTGRAYEQYF
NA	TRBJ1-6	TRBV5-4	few	TGTGCCAGCAGCTTGGGACAGAGCAATTCACCCCTCCACTTT	CASSLGQSNSPLHF
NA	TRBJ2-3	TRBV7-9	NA	TGTGCCAGCAGCACAAATCCTCCGGATACGCAGTATTTT	CASSTNPPDTQYF
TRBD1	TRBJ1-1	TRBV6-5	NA	TGTGCCAGCAGTTACCCTAGACAGGGGAAAATCACTGAAGCTTTCTTT	CASSYPRQGKITEAFF
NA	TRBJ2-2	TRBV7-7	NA	TGTGCCAGCAGCCCCCCGGGGCCCGGGGAGCTGTTTTTT	CASSPPGPGELFF
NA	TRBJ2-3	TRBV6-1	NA	TGTGCCAGCAGCCCTTGGGACACAGATACGCAGTATTTT	CASSPWDTDTQYF
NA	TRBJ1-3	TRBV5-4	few	TGTGCCAGCAAGCCGAACTCTGGAAACACCATATATTTT	CASKPNSGNTIYF
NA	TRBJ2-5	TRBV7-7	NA	TGTGCCAGCAGCCCAACTGGGGGCCGCCTTGGGACCCAGTACTTC	CASSPTGGRLGTQYF
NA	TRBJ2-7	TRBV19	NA	TGTGCCAGTAGTAAGGACATCCTCTACGAGCAGTACTTC	CASSKDILYEQYF
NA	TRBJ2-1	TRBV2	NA	TGTGCCAGCACATTGATTCAGGGGGGCAATGAGCAGTTCTTC	CASTLIQGGNEQFF
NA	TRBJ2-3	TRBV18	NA	TGTGCCAGCTTACTACAGGGTACTAGCACAGATACGCAGTATTTT	CASLLQGTSTDTQYF
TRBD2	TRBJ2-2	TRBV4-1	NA	TGCGCCAGCAGCCCTATAGGCGGCGGGGGAGTAACCGGGGAGCTGTTTTTT	CASSPIGGGGVTGELFF
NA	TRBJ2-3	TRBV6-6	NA	TGTGCCAGCGGGGGGCGGGGAGATACGCAGTATTTT	CASGGRGDTQYF
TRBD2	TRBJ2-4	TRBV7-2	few	TGTGCCAGCAGCCCCCAACTAGCGGGTAAAGCCAAAAACATTCAGTACTTC	CASSPQLAGKAKNIQYF
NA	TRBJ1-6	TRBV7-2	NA	TGTGCCAGCAGCCCCCGGAGCTCCTATAATTCACCCCTCCACTTT	CASSPRSSYNSPLHF
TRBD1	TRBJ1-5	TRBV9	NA	TGTGCCAGCAGCGTAGGGACAGGGGGAGGGCAGCCCCAGCATTTT	CASSVGTGGGQPQHF
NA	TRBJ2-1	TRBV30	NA	TGTGCCTGGAGTCCTACAGCAAATGAGCAGTTCTTC	CAWSPTANEQFF
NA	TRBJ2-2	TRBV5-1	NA	TGCGCCAGCAGCTGGCCCCGGGGCAACACCGGGGAGCTGTTTTTT	CASSWPRGNTGELFF
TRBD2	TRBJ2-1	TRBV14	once	TGTGCCAGCAGCCAACGAGCGGGGGGCACCCTTTCCTACAATGAGCAGTTCTTC	CASSQRAGGTLSYNEQFF
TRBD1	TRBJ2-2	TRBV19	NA	TGTGCCAGTAGTCTCAGGGACAGGGTGTACACCGGGGAGCTGTTTTTT	CASSLRDRVYTGELFF
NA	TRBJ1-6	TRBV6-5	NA	TGTGCCAGCAGTTACGGGGGGCCTGTTCAAACACCCCTCCACTTT	CASSYGGPVQTPLHF
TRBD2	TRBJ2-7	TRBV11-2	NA	TGTGCCAGCAGCGCGTGGGGGCTAGCGGGGGGACTGGAGCAGTACTTC	CASSAWGLAGGLEQYF
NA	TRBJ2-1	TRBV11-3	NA	TGTGCCAGCAGCTCCTTCCAGGAGCCCAATGAGCAGTTCTTC	CASSSFQEPNEQFF
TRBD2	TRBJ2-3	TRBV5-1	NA	TGCGCCAGCAGCTTGCTTGCGGGACTAGCTTCTGATACGCAGTATTTT	CASSLLAGLASDTQYF
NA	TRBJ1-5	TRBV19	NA	TGTGCCAGTAATCCGGGTGTCGTTCAGCCCCAGCATTTT	CASNPGVVQPQHF
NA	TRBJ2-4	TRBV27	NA	TGTGCCAGCAGTCCGAGGGGGAAAAAAAACATTCAGTACTTC	CASSPRGKKNIQYF
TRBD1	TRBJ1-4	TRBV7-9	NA	TGTGCCAGCAGCCCCGGACAGGGTGCAACTAATGAAAAACTGTTTTTT	CASSPGQGATNEKLFF
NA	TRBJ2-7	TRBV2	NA	TGTGCCAGCAGGGACCCGGGCCCCCTTGTGCAGTACTTC	CASRDPGPLVQYF
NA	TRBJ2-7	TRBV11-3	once	TGTGCCAGCAGCCAGGGGGGAAGCTCCTACGAGCAGTACTTC	CASSQGGSSYEQYF
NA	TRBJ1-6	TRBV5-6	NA	TGTGCCAGCAGCTTAATGGTCTCCGCTGCTAGCTCCTATAATTCACCCCTCCACTTT	CASSLMVSAASSYNSPLHF
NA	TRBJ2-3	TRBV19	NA	TGTGCCAGCTCGAAAGGAGGGTTCCCAGATACGCAGTATTTT	CASSKGGFPDTQYF
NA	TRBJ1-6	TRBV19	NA	TGTGCCAGTAGTACCGGGAGAATGAATTCACCCCTCCACTTT	CASSTGRMNSPLHF
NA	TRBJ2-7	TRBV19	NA	TGTGCCAGTAGTAACGACAGATTAAACTACGAGCAGTACTTC	CASSNDRLNYEQYF
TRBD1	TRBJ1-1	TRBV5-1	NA	TGCGCCAGCAGCGAAGTACAGGGGAAGGGTACTGAAGCTTTCTTT	CASSEVQGKGTEAFF
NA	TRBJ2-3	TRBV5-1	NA	TGCGCCAGCAGCCAGGCCACGCCGGGGGATACGCAGTATTTT	CASSQATPGDTQYF